This TCR beta chain came from a study of blood T cell repertoires in COVID-19. Study in general: PBMCs, B-cell-depleted T cells, or T cells were the source of the cDNA or gDNA that made up the material.

Adults between roughly 18 and 90 years of age took part from fewer than 30 US areas. Donors of Cohort 3 who recovered were those that had two negative PCRs, clearance, or symptom resolution. This CDR3 has 15 amino acids. Germline lookup yields CDR1 MRHNA and CDR2 SNTAGT. The V gene end was trimmed by 3 bases and the J gene end by 2 bases; junction bases not matched to a gene: 5. Profiling relied on immunoSEQ multiplex PCR, and the TCRdb table lists in-frame clones only, not all of them. Of hundreds of thousands of clones in the sample, 86% were seen once. The sample comprised PBMCs or T cells enriched from blood (not recorded which). The V gene is TRBV6-4, the J gene TRBJ1-2; TRBD1 matches 8 bases. This TCR was recovered from a woman in her forties or fifties who had recovered from COVID-19. CDR3 DNA: TGTGCCAGCAGTGAGAGACAGGGGATCAACTATGGCTACACCTTC. Protein sequence: CASSERQGINYGYTF.